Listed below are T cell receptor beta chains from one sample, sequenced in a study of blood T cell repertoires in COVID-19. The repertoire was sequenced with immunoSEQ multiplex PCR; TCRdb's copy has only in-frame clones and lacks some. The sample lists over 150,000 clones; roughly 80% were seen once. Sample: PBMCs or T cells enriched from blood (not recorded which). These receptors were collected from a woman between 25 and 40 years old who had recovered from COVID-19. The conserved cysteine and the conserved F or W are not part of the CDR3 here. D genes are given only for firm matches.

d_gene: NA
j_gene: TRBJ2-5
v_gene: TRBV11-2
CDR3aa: ASSLTRGAGTQY

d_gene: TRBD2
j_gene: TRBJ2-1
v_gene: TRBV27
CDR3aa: ASSSGLAAYNEQF

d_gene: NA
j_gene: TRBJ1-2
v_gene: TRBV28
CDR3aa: ASSFQAGRRGGYT

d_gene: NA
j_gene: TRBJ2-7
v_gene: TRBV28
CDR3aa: ASSPRQAYSYEQY

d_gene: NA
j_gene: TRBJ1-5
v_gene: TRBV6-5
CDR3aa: ASSSGAVGNQPQH

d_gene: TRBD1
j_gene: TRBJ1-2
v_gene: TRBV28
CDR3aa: ASSFQQWDSYGYT

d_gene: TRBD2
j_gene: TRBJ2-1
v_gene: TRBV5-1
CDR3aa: ASSLGGTTHNEQF

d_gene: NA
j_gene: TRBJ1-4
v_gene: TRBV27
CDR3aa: ASSLSQANEKLF

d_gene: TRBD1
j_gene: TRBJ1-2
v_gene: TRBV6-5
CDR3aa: ASSSRTGVYGYT

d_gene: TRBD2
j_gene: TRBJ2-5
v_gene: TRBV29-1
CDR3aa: SPTLAGRLWETQY

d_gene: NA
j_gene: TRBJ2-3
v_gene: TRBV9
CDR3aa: ASSVAVSWSTDTQY

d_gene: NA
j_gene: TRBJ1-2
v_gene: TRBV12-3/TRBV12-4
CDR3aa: ASTHYLGGGYT

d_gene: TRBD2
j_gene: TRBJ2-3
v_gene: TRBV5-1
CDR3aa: ASSSGGITDTQY

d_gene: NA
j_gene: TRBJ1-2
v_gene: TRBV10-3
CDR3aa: AILASGGSLGGYT

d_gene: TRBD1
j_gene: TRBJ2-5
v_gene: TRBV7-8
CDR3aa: ASSLEGASKETQY

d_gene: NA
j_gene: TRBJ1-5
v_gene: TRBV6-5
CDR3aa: ASTNYEAQH

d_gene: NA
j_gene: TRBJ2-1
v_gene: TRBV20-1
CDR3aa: SARGLDLQF

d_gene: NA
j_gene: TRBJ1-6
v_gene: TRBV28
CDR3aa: ASSLPGLSSPLH

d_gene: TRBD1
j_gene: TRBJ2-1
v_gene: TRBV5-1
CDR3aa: ASSQPEGGTGFYNEQF

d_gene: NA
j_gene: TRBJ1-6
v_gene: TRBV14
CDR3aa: ASSLMNSPLH

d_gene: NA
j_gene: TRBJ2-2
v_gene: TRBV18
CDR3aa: ASSPLRQGLNTGELF

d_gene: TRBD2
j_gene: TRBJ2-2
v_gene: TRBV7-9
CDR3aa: ASSLHGLAGETGELF

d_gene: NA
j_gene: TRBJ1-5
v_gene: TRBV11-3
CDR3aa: ASSARTSHVQPQH

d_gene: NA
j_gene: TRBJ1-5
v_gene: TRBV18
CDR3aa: ASSPPDTHNQPQH

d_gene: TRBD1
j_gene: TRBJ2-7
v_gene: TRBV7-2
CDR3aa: ASSLDGTASSYEQY

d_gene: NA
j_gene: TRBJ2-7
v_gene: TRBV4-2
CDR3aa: ASSQRTVYEQY

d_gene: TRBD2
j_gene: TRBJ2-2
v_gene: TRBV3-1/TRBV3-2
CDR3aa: ASSQVISGGASTGELF

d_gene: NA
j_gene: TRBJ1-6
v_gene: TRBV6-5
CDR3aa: ASSYFQGGNSPLH

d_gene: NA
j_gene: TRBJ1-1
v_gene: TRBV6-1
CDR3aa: ASSERGAYTEAF

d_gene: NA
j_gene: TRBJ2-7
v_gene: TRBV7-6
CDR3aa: ASSPQPPFGGAGSYEQY

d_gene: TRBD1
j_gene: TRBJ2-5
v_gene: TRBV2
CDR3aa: ASDRGLSGETQY

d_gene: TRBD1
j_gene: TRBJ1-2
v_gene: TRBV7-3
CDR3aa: ASSLWGTGDGYT

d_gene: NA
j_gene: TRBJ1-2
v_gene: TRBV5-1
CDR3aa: ASSLVDSGYGYT

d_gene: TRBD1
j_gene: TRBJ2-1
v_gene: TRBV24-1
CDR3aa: ATSDSGTGDYNEQF

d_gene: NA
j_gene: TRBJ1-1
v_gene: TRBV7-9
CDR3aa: ASSVGVGEWNTEAF

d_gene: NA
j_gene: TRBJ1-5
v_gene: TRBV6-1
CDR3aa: ASSEVGGYNQPQH

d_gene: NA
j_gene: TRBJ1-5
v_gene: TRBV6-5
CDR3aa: ASSYQKQGTPQH

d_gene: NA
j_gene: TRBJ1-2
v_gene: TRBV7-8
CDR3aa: ASSLSGQGYASYGYT

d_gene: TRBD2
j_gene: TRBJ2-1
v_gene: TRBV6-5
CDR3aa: ASGLAGGPGNEQF

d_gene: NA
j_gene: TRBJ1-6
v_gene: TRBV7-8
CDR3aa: ASSPGQYNSPLH

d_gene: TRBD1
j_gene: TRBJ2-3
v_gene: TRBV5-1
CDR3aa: ASSRQGATDTQY

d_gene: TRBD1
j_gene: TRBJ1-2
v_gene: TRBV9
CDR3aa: ASSGTGGAYGYT

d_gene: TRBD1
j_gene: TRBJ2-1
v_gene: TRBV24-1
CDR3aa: ATNEGGTGGYNEQF

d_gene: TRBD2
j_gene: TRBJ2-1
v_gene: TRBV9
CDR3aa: ASSPGLAASYNEQF

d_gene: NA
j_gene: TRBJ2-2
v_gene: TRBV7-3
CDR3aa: ASSLGGRGTGELF

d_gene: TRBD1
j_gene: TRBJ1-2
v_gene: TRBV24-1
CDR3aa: ATSDWGQGTGYT

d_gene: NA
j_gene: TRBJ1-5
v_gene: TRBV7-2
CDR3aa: ASSSPGFYQPQH

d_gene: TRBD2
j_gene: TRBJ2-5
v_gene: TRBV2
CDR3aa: ASQGLAGPGTQY

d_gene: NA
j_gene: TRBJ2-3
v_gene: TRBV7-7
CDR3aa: ASSSQAGAGTDTQY

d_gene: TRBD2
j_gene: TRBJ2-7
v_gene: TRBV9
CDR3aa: ASSIGLAGVEQY

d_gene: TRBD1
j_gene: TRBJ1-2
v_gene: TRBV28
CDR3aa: ASSIQGANYGYT

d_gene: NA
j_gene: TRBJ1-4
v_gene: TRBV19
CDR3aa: ATGIREVATNEKLF

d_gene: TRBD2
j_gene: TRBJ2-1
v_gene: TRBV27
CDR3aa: ATGRVGSNEQF